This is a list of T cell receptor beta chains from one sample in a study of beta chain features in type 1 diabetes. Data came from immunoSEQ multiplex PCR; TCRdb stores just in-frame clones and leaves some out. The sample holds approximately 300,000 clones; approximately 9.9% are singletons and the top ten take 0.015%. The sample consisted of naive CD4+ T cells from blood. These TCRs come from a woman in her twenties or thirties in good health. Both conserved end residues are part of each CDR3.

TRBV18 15 CASSPQEVVNYEQYF
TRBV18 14 CASSARVVDTEAFF
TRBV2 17 CASQPGTVNPGANVLTF
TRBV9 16 CASSVGAGTRTETQYF
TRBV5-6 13 CASSLTGTTEAFF
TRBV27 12 CATSPGLNEQFF
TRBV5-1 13 CASSFSGASEAFF
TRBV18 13 CASSHGTSYEQYF
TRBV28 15 CAIQRSGTGKRGYTF
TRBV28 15 CASSLFPSTYNEQFF
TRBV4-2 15 CASSHSGTTNYGYTF
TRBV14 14 CASSQLTGSTEAFF
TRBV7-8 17 CASSWGTSGTSTDTQYF
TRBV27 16 CASSMTLAANTGELFF
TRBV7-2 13 CASSTRSGDEQFF
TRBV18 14 CASSPDRAQETQYF
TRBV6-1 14 CASSPYRAEETQYF
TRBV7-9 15 CASSLGIASYNEQFF
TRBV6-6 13 CASSRDRASGYTF
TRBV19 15 CASSESGDWTDTQYF
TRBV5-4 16 CASSLGTSGRFNEQFF
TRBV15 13 CATSRTALYGYTF
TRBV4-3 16 CASSQDQRLASDTQYF
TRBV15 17 CATSRAERVANTGELFF
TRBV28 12 CASSWPSYEQYF
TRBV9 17 CASSVGLAGVSVETQYF
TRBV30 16 CAWSPPTSAFTDTQYF
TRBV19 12 CASSGGATEAFF
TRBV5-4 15 CASSLGGSAYNEQFF
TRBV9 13 CASSNQPAGEQYF
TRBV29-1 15 CSVGGGQGVYNEQFF
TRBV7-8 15 CASSLGTSGPNEQYF
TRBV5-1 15 CASSFGNPYTDTQYF
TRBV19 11 CASSTHNEQYF
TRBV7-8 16 CASSLGRGRGNQPQHF
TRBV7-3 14 CASGRTGSYNEQFF
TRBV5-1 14 CASKGLATTGELFF
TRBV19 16 CASSILAGGNTDTQYF
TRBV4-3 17 CASSQEGGTGVTGELFF
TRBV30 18 CAWSADPWAGGVYNEQFF
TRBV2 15 CASSRTGRDYNEQFF
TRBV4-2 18 CASSQDNDPLAGIYEQYF
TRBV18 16 CASSPFTGGDTGELFF
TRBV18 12 CASSPHTDTQYF
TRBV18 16 CASSPPGLAEQETQYF
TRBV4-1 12 CASSQGGYEQYF
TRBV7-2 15 CASSRYGQGANEQFF
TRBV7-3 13 CASSFVGTNTQYF
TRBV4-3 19 CASSQDPLGTSGGRETQYF
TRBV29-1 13 CSAQGNPTDTQYF
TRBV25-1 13 CASSDSNQNEQFF
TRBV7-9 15 CASSPGQGGNQPQHF
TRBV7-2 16 CASSLGLAGGTDTQYF
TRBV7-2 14 CASSSTGANYGYTF
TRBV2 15 CASGTGVAPGPTQFF
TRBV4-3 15 CASSQDGQDSYEQYF
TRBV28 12 CASSLRAYEQYF
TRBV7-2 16 CASSSPHRTNTGELFF
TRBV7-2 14 CASSLRDSAKEQFF
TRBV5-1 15 CASSLSLAGAPEQYF